The present entry profiles one T cell receptor (beta chain) with its context. These data belong to a study of shared clonotypes between healthy human individuals. TCRdb's copy holds only in-frame clones and misses some; the assay was immunoSEQ multiplex PCR. The sample lists about 2.2 million clones; roughly 91% were seen once. Germline V gene lookup returns CDR1 SEHNR and CDR2 FQNEAQ (reference sequence). This CDR3 is 14 amino acids long. V trimming: 8 bases; J trimming: 14 bases; junction bases outside the gene matches: 18. Naive CD8 cells lacked CD45RO, underwent positive selection for CCR7 and left out terminally differentiated effector memory CD45RA+ cells.

The sample consisted of naive CD8+ T cells from PBMCs. V is TRBV7-9 and J is TRBJ2-4; TRBD2 matches 7 bases. The TCR sequence derives from a man younger than 35 in good health. Some clones in this sample may be carry-over from other donors' samples. The CDR3 sequence: CASSEPGLSPTKYF. The CDR3 bases are TGTGCCAGCTCAGAACCGGGACTATCCCCTACTAAGTACTTC.